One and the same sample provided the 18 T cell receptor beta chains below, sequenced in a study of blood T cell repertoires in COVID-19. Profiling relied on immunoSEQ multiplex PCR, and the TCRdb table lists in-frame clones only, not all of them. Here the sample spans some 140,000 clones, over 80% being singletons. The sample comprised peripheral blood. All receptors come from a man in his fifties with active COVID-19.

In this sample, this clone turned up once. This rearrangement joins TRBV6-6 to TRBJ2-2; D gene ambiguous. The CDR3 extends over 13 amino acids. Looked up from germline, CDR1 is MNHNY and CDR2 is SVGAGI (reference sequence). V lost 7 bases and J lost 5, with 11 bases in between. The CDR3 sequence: CASTSEWTGELFF. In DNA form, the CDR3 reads TGTGCCAGCACTAGTGAATGGACCGGGGAGCTGTTTTTT.

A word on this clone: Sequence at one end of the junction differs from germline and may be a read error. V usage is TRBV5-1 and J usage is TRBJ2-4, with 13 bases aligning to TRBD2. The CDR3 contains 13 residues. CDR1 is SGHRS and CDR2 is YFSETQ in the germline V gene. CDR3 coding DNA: TGCGCCAGCGCCATGACTAGCGGGGGGCAGGGGGGCTTC. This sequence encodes CASAMTSGGQGGF.

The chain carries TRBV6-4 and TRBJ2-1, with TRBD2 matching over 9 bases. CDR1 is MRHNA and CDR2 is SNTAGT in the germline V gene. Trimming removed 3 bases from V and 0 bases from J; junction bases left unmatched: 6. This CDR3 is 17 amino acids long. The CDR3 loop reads CASSEGSGGSSYNEQFF. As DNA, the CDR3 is TGTGCCAGCAGTGAAGGTAGCGGGGGTTCCTCCTACAATGAGCAGTTCTTC.

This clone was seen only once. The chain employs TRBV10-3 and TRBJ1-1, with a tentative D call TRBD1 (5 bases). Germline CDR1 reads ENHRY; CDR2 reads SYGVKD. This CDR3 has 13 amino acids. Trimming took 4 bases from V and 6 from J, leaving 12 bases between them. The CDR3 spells CAISVTGGAEAFF. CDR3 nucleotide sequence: TGTGCCATCAGTGTGACGGGGGGTGCTGAAGCTTTCTTT.

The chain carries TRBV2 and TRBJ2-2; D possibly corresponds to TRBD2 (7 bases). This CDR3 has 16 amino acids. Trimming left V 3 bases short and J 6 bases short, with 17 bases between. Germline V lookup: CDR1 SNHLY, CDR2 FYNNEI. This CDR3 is CASSDPGGERAGELFF. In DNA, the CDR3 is TGTGCCAGCAGTGACCCGGGGGGCGAAAGGGCCGGGGAGCTGTTTTTT.

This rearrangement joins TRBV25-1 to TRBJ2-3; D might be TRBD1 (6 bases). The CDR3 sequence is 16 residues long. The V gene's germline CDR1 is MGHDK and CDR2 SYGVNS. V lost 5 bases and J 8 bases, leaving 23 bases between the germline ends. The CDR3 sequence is CASSMGTRATSSTQYF. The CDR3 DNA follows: TGTGCCAGCAGTATGGGGACACGAGCGACCTCTTCTACGCAGTATTTT.

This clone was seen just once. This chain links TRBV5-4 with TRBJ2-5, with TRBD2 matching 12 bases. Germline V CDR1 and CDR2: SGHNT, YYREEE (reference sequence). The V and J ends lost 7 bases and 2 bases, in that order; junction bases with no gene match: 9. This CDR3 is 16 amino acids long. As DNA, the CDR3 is TGTGCCAGCTCGGGGCTAGCGGGGGGGCGGCAAGAGACCCAGTACTTC. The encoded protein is CASSGLAGGRQETQYF. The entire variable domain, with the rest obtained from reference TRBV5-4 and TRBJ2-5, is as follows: ETGVTQSPTHLIKTRGQQVTLRCSSQSGHNTVSWYQQALGQGPQFIFQYYREEENGRGNFPPRFSGLQFPNYSSELNVNALELDDSALYLCASSGLAGGRQETQYFGPGTRLLVL.

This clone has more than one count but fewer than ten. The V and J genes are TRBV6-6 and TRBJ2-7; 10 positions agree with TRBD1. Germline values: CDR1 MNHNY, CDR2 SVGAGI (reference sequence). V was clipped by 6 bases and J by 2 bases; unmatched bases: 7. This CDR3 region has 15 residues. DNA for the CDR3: TGTGCCAGCAGCCAAACGACAGGGGGCACCTACGAGCAGTACTTC. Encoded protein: CASSQTTGGTYEQYF.

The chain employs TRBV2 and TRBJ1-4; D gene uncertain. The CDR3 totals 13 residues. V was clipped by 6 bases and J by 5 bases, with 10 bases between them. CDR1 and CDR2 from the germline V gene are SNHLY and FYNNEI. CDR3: CASRGRLNEKLFF. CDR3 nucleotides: TGTGCCAGCAGGGGGAGGTTAAATGAAAAACTGTTTTTT.

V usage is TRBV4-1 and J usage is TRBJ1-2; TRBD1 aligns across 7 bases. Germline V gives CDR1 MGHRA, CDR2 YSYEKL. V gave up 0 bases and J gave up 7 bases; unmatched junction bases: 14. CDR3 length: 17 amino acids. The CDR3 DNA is TGCGCCAGCAGCCAAGATCAGGGGGACATCTCAAGCAGTGGCTACACCTTC. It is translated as CASSQDQGDISSSGYTF.

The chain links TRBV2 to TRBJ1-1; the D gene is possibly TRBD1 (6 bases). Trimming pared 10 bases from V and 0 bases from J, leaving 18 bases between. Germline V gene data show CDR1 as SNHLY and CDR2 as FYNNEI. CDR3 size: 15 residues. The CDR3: CATRQDSTMNTEAFF. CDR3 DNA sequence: TGTGCCACGAGACAGGACAGTACTATGAACACTGAAGCTTTCTTT.

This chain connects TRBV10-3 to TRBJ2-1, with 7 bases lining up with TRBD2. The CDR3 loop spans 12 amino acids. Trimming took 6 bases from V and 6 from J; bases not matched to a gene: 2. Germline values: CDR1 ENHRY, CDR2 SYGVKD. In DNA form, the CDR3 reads TGTGCCATCAGCACGGGAGGCAATGAGCAGTTCTTC. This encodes CAISTGGNEQFF.

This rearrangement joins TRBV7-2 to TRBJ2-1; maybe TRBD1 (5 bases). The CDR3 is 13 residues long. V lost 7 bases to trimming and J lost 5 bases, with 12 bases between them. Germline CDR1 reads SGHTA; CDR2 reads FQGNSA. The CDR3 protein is CASTKGPHNEQFF. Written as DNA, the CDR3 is TGTGCCAGCACGAAGGGGCCGCACAATGAGCAGTTCTTC.

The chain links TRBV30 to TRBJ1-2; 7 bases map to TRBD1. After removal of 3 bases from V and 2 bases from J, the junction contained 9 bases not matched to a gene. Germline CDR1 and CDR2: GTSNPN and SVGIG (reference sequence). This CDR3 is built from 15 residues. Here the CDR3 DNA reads TGTGCCTGGAGAAGGGACAGCTCTTGGAACTATGGCTACACCTTC. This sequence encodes CAWRRDSSWNYGYTF.

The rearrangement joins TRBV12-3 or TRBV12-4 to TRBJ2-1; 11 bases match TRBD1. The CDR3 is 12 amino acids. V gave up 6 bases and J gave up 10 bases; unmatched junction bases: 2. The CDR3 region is CASSWDRGEQFF. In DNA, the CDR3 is TGTGCCAGCAGCTGGGACAGGGGGGAGCAGTTCTTC.

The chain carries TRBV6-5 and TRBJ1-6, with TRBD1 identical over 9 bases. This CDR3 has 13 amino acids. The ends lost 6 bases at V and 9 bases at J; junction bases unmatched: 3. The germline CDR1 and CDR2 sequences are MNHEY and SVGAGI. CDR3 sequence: CASRGQGASPLHF. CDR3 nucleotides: TGTGCCAGCAGGGGACAGGGTGCTTCACCCCTCCACTTT.

CDR3 region: CASRQTDRGTGYTF. The CDR3 nucleotides are TGTGCCAGTAGACAAACGGACAGGGGGACGGGCTACACCTTC. V is TRBV19 and J is TRBJ1-2; TRBD1 matches at 10 bases. The CDR3 is 14 amino acids. V lost 6 bases and J lost 8; bases outside the gene matches: 9. From germline, CDR1 is LNHDA and CDR2 SQIVND (reference sequence).

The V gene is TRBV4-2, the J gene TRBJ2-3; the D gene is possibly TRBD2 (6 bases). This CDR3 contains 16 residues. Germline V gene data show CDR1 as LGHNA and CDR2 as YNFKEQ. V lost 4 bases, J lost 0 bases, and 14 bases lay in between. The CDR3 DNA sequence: TGTGCCAGCAGCCGAAACTCCGGGGGTAGCACAGATACGCAGTATTTT. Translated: CASSRNSGGSTDTQYF.